This T cell receptor beta chain appears in the sequencing data of a study of blood T cell repertoires in COVID-19. Trimming cost V 0 bases and J 2 bases; bases outside gene matches: 10. The germline CDR1 and CDR2 sequences are SGHTA and FQGNSA. The CDR3 extends over 19 amino acids. Method: immunoSEQ multiplex PCR; TCRdb's copy keeps in-frame clones and lacks some. The sample records a few hundred thousand clones, around 82% being singletons. The rearrangement joins TRBV7-2 to TRBJ2-1; 10 nucleotides agree with TRBD2. Sequencing was done on a sample of PBMCs or T cells enriched from blood (not recorded which). The origin of this receptor is a man aged 50 to 60 who had recovered from COVID-19. The CDR3 is CASSLAGLGTSDAYNEQFF. The DNA of the CDR3 is TGTGCCAGCAGCTTAGCAGGCCTCGGGACTAGCGATGCCTACAATGAGCAGTTCTTC.